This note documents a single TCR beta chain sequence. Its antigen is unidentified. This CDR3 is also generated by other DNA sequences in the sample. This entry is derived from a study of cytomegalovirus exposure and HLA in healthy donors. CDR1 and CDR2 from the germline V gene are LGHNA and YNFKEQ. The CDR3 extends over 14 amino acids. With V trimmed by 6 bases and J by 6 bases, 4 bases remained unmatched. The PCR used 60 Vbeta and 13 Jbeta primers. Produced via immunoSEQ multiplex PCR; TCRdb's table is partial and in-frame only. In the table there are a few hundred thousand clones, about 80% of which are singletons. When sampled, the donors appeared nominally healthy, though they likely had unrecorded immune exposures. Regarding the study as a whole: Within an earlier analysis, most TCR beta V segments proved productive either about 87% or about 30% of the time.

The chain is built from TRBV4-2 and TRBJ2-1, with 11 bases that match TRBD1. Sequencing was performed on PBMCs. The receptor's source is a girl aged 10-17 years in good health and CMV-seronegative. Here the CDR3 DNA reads TGTGCCAGCAGTCCCGGGACAGGGGGCAATGAGCAGTTCTTC. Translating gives CASSPGTGGNEQFF.